Listed below are T cell receptor beta chains from one sample, sequenced in a study of identical twins. Using its own MiXCR run on the 5' RACE reads, TCRdb lists one record per CDR3 protein. The sample lists hundreds of thousands of distinct CDR3 sequences, roughly 6.6% occurring once. This sample was shared with a second study, whose subject was yellow fever vaccine responses in identical twins.

The specimen sequenced was PBMCs. Receptors were obtained from a woman aged 18 to 35 in good health. Both conserved end residues are part of each CDR3. D genes are given only for firm matches. Size is omitted from some rows. Given values are once, few, many or a class for expanded clones.

size | J | V | D | DNA | CDR3
. | TRBJ2-1 | TRBV4-2 | . | TGTGCCAGCAGCCAAGACCTGTTCGGCAATGAGCAGTTCTTC | CASSQDLFGNEQFF
few | TRBJ2-1 | TRBV7-9 | TRBD2 | TGTGCCAGCAGCACATCTAGCGGGAGGTTCAATGAGCAGTTCTTC | CASSTSSGRFNEQFF
few | TRBJ1-5 | TRBV12-3/TRBV12-4 | . | TGTGCCAGCAGTGACGACAGCTATAGCAATCAGCCCCAGCATTTT | CASSDDSYSNQPQHF
few | TRBJ1-1 | TRBV6-1 | . | TGTGCCAGCCACAGACAGACGAACACTGAAGCTTTCTTT | CASHRQTNTEAFF
. | TRBJ1-2 | TRBV29-1 | . | TGCAGCGTTGAAGGCCGGGGGCGTGGCTATGGCTACACCTTC | CSVEGRGRGYGYTF
many | TRBJ2-7 | TRBV9 | . | TGTGCCAGCAGTGGACCGCACGACGAGCAGTACTTC | CASSGPHDEQYF
many | TRBJ2-1 | TRBV28 | TRBD2 | TGTGCCAGCAGTAAGCGGGAGGGCCGCAGCGGTGAGCAGTTCTTC | CASSKREGRSGEQFF
many | TRBJ2-7 | TRBV29-1 | . | TGCAGCGTCGCCACTAAGATCGAGCAGTACTTC | CSVATKIEQYF
few | TRBJ2-4 | TRBV28 | . | TGTGCCAGCAGGGGGTCAGGAACATTGGCGTACTTC | CASRGSGTLAYF
few | TRBJ1-5 | TRBV20-1 | TRBD1 | TGCAGTGCTGGGAGACAGGGAAATCAGCCCCAGCATTTT | CSAGRQGNQPQHF
. | TRBJ2-7 | TRBV5-5 | TRBD2 | TGTGCCAGCAGTAAAGGACTAGCGGGAACTTACGAGCAGTACTTC | CASSKGLAGTYEQYF
. | TRBJ2-3 | TRBV10-3 | . | TGTGCCATCAGTGGGGGACGGTCCTCCACAGATACGCAGTATTTT | CAISGGRSSTDTQYF
few | TRBJ2-2 | TRBV24-1 | . | TGTGCCACCAGTGATTTCCGGGACACCTTCACCGGGGAGCTGTTTTTT | CATSDFRDTFTGELFF
many | TRBJ2-1 | TRBV5-1 | TRBD2 | TGCGCCAGCAGCTTGGTCGGCGGGAGTGTCGACAATGAGCAGTTCTTC | CASSLVGGSVDNEQFF
. | TRBJ2-7 | TRBV7-9 | TRBD2 | TGTGCCAGCAGCCCTATGCGGCTAGCGGTAACCGAGCAGTACTTC | CASSPMRLAVTEQYF
many | TRBJ2-2 | TRBV29-1 | . | TGCAGCGTTGAAGAACTAAGGGGCGGGGAGCTGTTTTTT | CSVEELRGGELFF
many | TRBJ1-1 | TRBV14 | . | TGTGCCAGCAGCCAAGGTCTGGGTTGGACTGAAGCTTTCTTT | CASSQGLGWTEAFF
. | TRBJ2-1 | TRBV20-1 | . | TGCAGTGCTAGCGATCCCCGGAAGGGGTACAATGAGCAGTTCTTC | CSASDPRKGYNEQFF
few | TRBJ2-4 | TRBV7-9 | . | TGTGCCAGCAGCTCCCACACCACCATTCAGTACTTC | CASSSHTTIQYF
few | TRBJ2-5 | TRBV5-1 | . | TGCGCCAGCAGCCCGCTGGGGCAAGAGACCCAGTACTTC | CASSPLGQETQYF
many | TRBJ2-7 | TRBV3-1 | . | TGTGCCAGCAGCCAAGAGGTGCTGGGGTACGAGCAGTACTTC | CASSQEVLGYEQYF
many | TRBJ2-2 | TRBV15 | TRBD1 | TGTGCCACCAGCAGAGGTTACGAGGGACAGGGGAACACCGGGGAGCTGTTTTTT | CATSRGYEGQGNTGELFF
few | TRBJ2-3 | TRBV20-1 | TRBD1 | TGCAGTGCAAACAGGGGGGCAGATACGCAGTATTTT | CSANRGADTQYF
many | TRBJ2-1 | TRBV24-1 | TRBD2 | TGTGCCACCAGTGGCGGGGGGGCCTACAATGAGCAGTTCTTC | CATSGGGAYNEQFF
many | TRBJ2-7 | TRBV4-2 | TRBD2 | TGTGCCAGCAGCCAAGTACGGGAGCGGGGTGCCTCCTACGAGCAGTACTTC | CASSQVRERGASYEQYF
few | TRBJ2-3 | TRBV24-1 | . | TGTGCCACCAGTGACCCCTTCGCGGGCCCCACAGATACGCAGTATTTT | CATSDPFAGPTDTQYF
many | TRBJ2-7 | TRBV10-3 | TRBD2 | TGTGCCATCAGTTCTAGCGGGAGCTACGAGCAGTACTTC | CAISSSGSYEQYF
few | TRBJ1-1 | TRBV19 | . | TGTGCCAGTAGTATGGTTGGGAGGACTGAAGCTTTCTTT | CASSMVGRTEAFF
. | TRBJ2-7 | TRBV12-3/TRBV12-4 | TRBD2 | TGTGCCAGCAGGGACCCTCGGACTAGCGGGATTGGCGAGCAGTACTTC | CASRDPRTSGIGEQYF
. | TRBJ1-4 | TRBV5-1 | . | TGCGCCAGCAGCTTGGATATCGGTGAAAAACTGTTTTTT | CASSLDIGEKLFF
once | TRBJ2-7 | TRBV29-1 | TRBD2 | TGCAGCGTCACTAAAGGGACTAGCGTTACAATAGAATCCTACGAGCAGTACTTC | CSVTKGTSVTIESYEQYF
few | TRBJ2-7 | TRBV5-6 | . | TGTGCCAGCAGCCAAATGGCGAAGTCGGGTCTCGAGCAGTACTTC | CASSQMAKSGLEQYF
. | TRBJ1-4 | TRBV27 | . | TGTGCCAGCGCTTCATGGGGGGCTGATAATGAAAAACTGTTTTTT | CASASWGADNEKLFF
few | TRBJ1-6 | TRBV6-5 | . | TGTGCCAGCAGTTACTCGAGTCCTGGAAATTCACCCCTCCACTTT | CASSYSSPGNSPLHF
. | TRBJ2-5 | TRBV18 | . | TGTGCCAGCTCACCACCGACAGCTCAAGAGACCCAGTACTTC | CASSPPTAQETQYF
many | TRBJ2-3 | TRBV5-1 | . | TGCGCCAGCAGCTTGGAGGGGCGGGGCCCGCAGTATTTT | CASSLEGRGPQYF
few | TRBJ1-2 | TRBV6-5 | . | TGTGCCAGCAGTTACTCACAGGCCCCTAGCTATGGCTACACCTTC | CASSYSQAPSYGYTF
many | TRBJ2-4 | TRBV4-2 | TRBD2 | TGTGCCAGCAGCCTTACCGAGACTAGCGGGGCGGGGGACATTCAGTACTTC | CASSLTETSGAGDIQYF
. | TRBJ2-1 | TRBV4-1 | TRBD2 | TGCGCCAGCAGCCAAGTAGCGGGGGGTTCCTGGGGTGAGCAGTTCTTC | CASSQVAGGSWGEQFF
. | TRBJ2-7 | TRBV28 | TRBD2 | TGTGCCAGTACTATTAGCGGGAGGGCCGTCGACGAGCAGTACTTC | CASTISGRAVDEQYF
. | TRBJ2-5 | TRBV5-1 | . | TGCGCCAGCAGGTTTAGCGGTGAGGAGACCCAGTACTTC | CASRFSGEETQYF
many | TRBJ2-5 | TRBV6-1 | . | TGTGCCAGCAGCAGAACGGTACAAGAGACCCAGTACTTC | CASSRTVQETQYF
few | TRBJ1-1 | TRBV11-2 | TRBD1 | TGTGCCAGCAGCCCGAGACAGGGGCGGGCTTTCTTT | CASSPRQGRAFF
. | TRBJ2-3 | TRBV7-2 | TRBD2 | TGTGCCAGCAGCTTAAAAGCGGGGGACACAGATACGCAGTATTTT | CASSLKAGDTDTQYF
many | TRBJ2-3 | TRBV12-3/TRBV12-4 | . | TGTGCCAGCAGCTCCAGGCAGGGCTACACAGATACGCAGTATTTT | CASSSRQGYTDTQYF
few | TRBJ2-1 | TRBV12-3/TRBV12-4 | . | TGTGCCAGCAGTCCACGCAGGGCGACCTACAATGAGCAGTTCTTC | CASSPRRATYNEQFF
few | TRBJ1-4 | TRBV12-3/TRBV12-4 | . | TGTGCCAGCAGTTTAGGGGCACTCAAGAATGAAAAACTGTTTTTT | CASSLGALKNEKLFF
few | TRBJ2-1 | TRBV4-1 | TRBD2 | TGCGCCAGCAGCCACGGACTAGCTAAGAGCTCCTACAATGAGCAGTTCTTC | CASSHGLAKSSYNEQFF
. | TRBJ2-7 | TRBV7-2 | . | TGTGCCAGCAGCTTTGACGGGAAGCCCTACGAGCAGTACTTC | CASSFDGKPYEQYF
many | TRBJ2-1 | TRBV7-3 | . | TGTGCCGGCAGCCTAAAAGCTGGCTACAATGAGCAGTTCTTC | CAGSLKAGYNEQFF
. | TRBJ1-1 | TRBV29-1 | . | TGCAGCGTTGTATATGGTGGGACTGAAGCTTTCTTT | CSVVYGGTEAFF